This T cell receptor beta chain was sequenced in a study of CD8 T cells in ankylosing spondylitis. Whole-study results and caveats: For ankylosing spondylitis blood, a TCR beta motif of about eight highly homologous variants appeared characteristic. There was reportedly significant enrichment of clones that were disease-linked in matched ankylosing spondylitis synovial fluid. Past research had described some motif variants in reactive arthritis synovial fluid and blood.

In regard to this clonotype: Its antigen remains unidentified.

It was by quantitative 5'-RACE with molecular barcodes that TCR beta libraries were made. TCRdb re-called the 5' RACE reads with MiXCR, one entry per CDR3 protein. Of around 300,000 distinct CDR3 sequences in the sample, about a fifth were seen once. CDR3 length equals 12 residues. V was cut by 6 bases and J by 8 bases, with 11 bases left in between. V usage is TRBV12-3 or TRBV12-4 and J usage is TRBJ2-4; the D gene is possibly TRBD1 (5 bases). The clonotype originates from a female donor with ankylosing spondylitis or in good health (not recorded which). Specimen: blood, either unsorted or a sorted T cell fraction (not recorded which). CDR3 in DNA: TGTGCCAGCAGCGGCGACAGTTACATTCAGTACTTC. This translates into CASSGDSYIQYF.